The rows below give T cell receptor beta chains drawn from one sample of a study of blood T cell repertoires in COVID-19. TCRdb's copy holds only in-frame clones and misses some; the assay was immunoSEQ multiplex PCR. The data show 150,000 to 200,000 clones, 70% to 90% seen once. The sample consisted of peripheral blood. These receptors were obtained from a woman in her twenties or thirties with acute or convalescent COVID-19. The CDR3 runs from the conserved cysteine through the conserved F or W. D genes are given only for firm matches. Expanded clones get a size class; other rows say once, few or many, or leave the size out.

d_gene,len,v_gene,j_gene,abundance,CDR3nt,CDR3aa
-,12,TRBV12-3/TRBV12-4,TRBJ1-5,-,TGTGCCAGCAGTTTAGCGACGGGGCCCCAGCATTTT,CASSLATGPQHF
-,16,TRBV9,TRBJ1-6,-,TGTGCCAGCAGCGTATCCGTGAGCTCCTATAATTCACCCCTCCACTTT,CASSVSVSSYNSPLHF
-,12,TRBV18,TRBJ1-1,-,TGTGCCAGCTCAGTTCTGTACACTGAAGCTTTCTTT,CASSVLYTEAFF
-,14,TRBV18,TRBJ2-7,-,TGTGCCAGCTCACCAGATTCCTCAGGGTACGAGCAGTACTTC,CASSPDSSGYEQYF
-,14,TRBV28,TRBJ2-6,-,TGTGCCAGCAGTTTTAACCGGGGGGCCAACGTCCTGACTTTC,CASSFNRGANVLTF
-,13,TRBV12-3/TRBV12-4,TRBJ1-5,-,TGTGCCAGCAGTTTTTCGGAGAATCAGCCCCAGCATTTT,CASSFSENQPQHF
-,14,TRBV7-2,TRBJ2-7,-,TGTGCCAGCAGCTCGACCCGGAGGGAGGTCGAGCAGTACTTC,CASSSTRREVEQYF
-,14,TRBV6-1,TRBJ2-3,-,TGTGCCAGCATCCCTCGGGGATCCACAGATACGCAGTATTTT,CASIPRGSTDTQYF
-,15,TRBV30,TRBJ1-1,-,TGTGCCTGGAGTGAAACTCACAGGGTGCGGCCTGAAGCTTTCTTT,CAWSETHRVRPEAFF
-,13,TRBV4-1,TRBJ2-7,-,TGCGCCAGCAGCCGAGGGTTATGGAGCGAGCAGTACTTC,CASSRGLWSEQYF
TRBD2,15,TRBV7-9,TRBJ2-3,-,TGTGCCAGCAGCTTAAGACTAGCGGGGACAGATACGCAGTATTTT,CASSLRLAGTDTQYF
-,13,TRBV30,TRBJ2-6,-,TGTGCCTGGATGGGGGCCGGGGCCAACGTCCTGACTTTC,CAWMGAGANVLTF
-,13,TRBV12-3/TRBV12-4,TRBJ2-7,-,TGTGCCAGCAGTTCACAGGGAACCTACGAGCAGTACTTC,CASSSQGTYEQYF
TRBD1,15,TRBV7-2,TRBJ1-2,once,TGTGCCAGCAGCTTAGGGCAGGGGGGTGACTATGGCTACACCTTC,CASSLGQGGDYGYTF
-,13,TRBV18,TRBJ2-3,-,TGTGCCAGCGAAGACGGAGGCACAGATACGCAGTATTTT,CASEDGGTDTQYF
-,17,TRBV18,TRBJ2-2,-,TGTGCCAGCTCACCACCATCCGGGTGGTCGAACACCGGGGAGCTGTTTTTT,CASSPPSGWSNTGELFF
TRBD1,15,TRBV6-5,TRBJ2-2,-,TGTGCCAGCAGGCGGACCGGGACAGTCACCGGGGAGCTGTTTTTT,CASRRTGTVTGELFF
-,13,TRBV7-9,TRBJ1-1,-,TGTGCCAGCAGCACACAGGGTAACACTGAAGCTTTCTTT,CASSTQGNTEAFF
-,14,TRBV7-8,TRBJ2-1,-,TGTGCCAGCAGCATAGAGCGGGTGGTAAATGAGCAGTTCTTC,CASSIERVVNEQFF
-,12,TRBV9,TRBJ2-1,-,TGTGCCAGCAGCCCAGGTGGGGCTGAGCAGTTCTTC,CASSPGGAEQFF
-,15,TRBV24-1,TRBJ2-2,-,TGTGCCACCAGTGATATGGCAGCGAACACCGGGGAGCTGTTTTTT,CATSDMAANTGELFF
-,13,TRBV27,TRBJ2-7,-,TGTGCCAGCAGCCCCGCAGGTGGCTACGAGCAGTACTTC,CASSPAGGYEQYF
TRBD2,15,TRBV18,TRBJ2-7,-,TGTGCCAGCTCACGCAGGGCTAGCGGGAGCGACGAGCAGTACTTC,CASSRRASGSDEQYF
TRBD1,14,TRBV3-1/TRBV3-2,TRBJ1-1,once,TGTGCCAGCAGGCTGACAGGGGCGAACACTGAAGCTTTCTTT,CASRLTGANTEAFF
-,10,TRBV28,TRBJ1-1,-,TGTGCCGGTCACAGGGTTGAAGCTTTCTTT,CAGHRVEAFF
TRBD1,17,TRBV28,TRBJ1-4,-,TGTGCCAGCAGTTTGGGGACAGAGAAAGCAACTAATGAAAAACTGTTTTTT,CASSLGTEKATNEKLFF
TRBD1,15,TRBV28,TRBJ1-6,-,TGTGCCAGCAGCTCCCCCGGACAGGGCTGGTCACCCCTCCACTTT,CASSSPGQGWSPLHF
-,17,TRBV19,TRBJ2-1,once,TGTGCCAGTAGTACCACCTCGGTCCTCCGTCTCTACAATGAGCAGTTCTTC,CASSTTSVLRLYNEQFF
TRBD2,15,TRBV3-1/TRBV3-2,TRBJ2-1,-,TGTGCCAGCAGCCAAGGGAGCGGGAGGTTTCATGAGCAGTTCTTC,CASSQGSGRFHEQFF
-,14,TRBV24-1,TRBJ2-2,few,TGTGCCACCAGTGACTGGGCCCCCACCGGGGAGCTGTTTTTT,CATSDWAPTGELFF
-,13,TRBV25-1,TRBJ1-1,-,TGTGCCAGCAGTAGGGACTCTCCAATGAGGGCTTTCTTT,CASSRDSPMRAFF
-,13,TRBV7-2,TRBJ2-7,-,TGTGCCAGCAGCTTAACTTTCGGTTACGAGCAGTACTTC,CASSLTFGYEQYF
TRBD1,13,TRBV2,TRBJ2-1,few,TGTGCCAGCACCGAAGGGGGCCTCAATGAGCAGTTCTTC,CASTEGGLNEQFF
-,15,TRBV2,TRBJ2-1,-,TGTGCCGGCGTGACGGACTCGAGCTCCTACAATGAGCAGTTCTTC,CAGVTDSSSYNEQFF
TRBD1,16,TRBV6-1,TRBJ1-3,-,TGTGCCAGCAGTGAATACGGGACAGGCTCTGGAAACACCATATATTTT,CASSEYGTGSGNTIYF
-,13,TRBV7-9,TRBJ2-1,few,TGTGCCAGCAGCTTAGGTATCCGGACAGAGCAGTTCTTC,CASSLGIRTEQFF
-,18,TRBV11-3,TRBJ2-2,-,TGTGCCAGCAGCTTAGCCCGGTGGGGGGATCAGATGACCGGGGAGCTGTTTTTT,CASSLARWGDQMTGELFF
TRBD2,16,TRBV15,TRBJ2-1,once,TGTGCCACCAGCAGAGGGGGACTAGCGGGATACAATGAGCAGTTCTTC,CATSRGGLAGYNEQFF
TRBD2,14,TRBV7-8,TRBJ2-1,-,TGTGCCAGCAGCCCCGCCGGGACTAAAAATGAGCAGTTCTTC,CASSPAGTKNEQFF
TRBD2,15,TRBV6-5,TRBJ2-1,-,TGTGCCAGCAGTTACACTAGCGGGAGGGTTAATGAGCAGTTCTTC,CASSYTSGRVNEQFF
TRBD2,14,TRBV7-2,TRBJ2-1,-,TGTGCCAGCAGCTTAGCGGGAGGGCGCAATGAGCAGTTCTTC,CASSLAGGRNEQFF
-,15,TRBV15,TRBJ2-1,-,TGTGCCACCAGCAGAGATCTCTCCTCCAGCAATGAGCAGTTCTTC,CATSRDLSSSNEQFF
-,12,TRBV6-5,TRBJ2-3,-,TGTGCCACCGGTTTTTGGCAGGGAAAGAAGTATTTT,CATGFWQGKKYF
TRBD2,15,TRBV6-5,TRBJ2-1,-,TGTGCCAGCACCTCCGCTCTAGCGGGAGGGTATGAGCAGTTCTTC,CASTSALAGGYEQFF
TRBD2,15,TRBV27,TRBJ2-1,once,TGTGCCAGCAGTCCATCCGGGACTAGACACAATGAGCAGTTCTTC,CASSPSGTRHNEQFF